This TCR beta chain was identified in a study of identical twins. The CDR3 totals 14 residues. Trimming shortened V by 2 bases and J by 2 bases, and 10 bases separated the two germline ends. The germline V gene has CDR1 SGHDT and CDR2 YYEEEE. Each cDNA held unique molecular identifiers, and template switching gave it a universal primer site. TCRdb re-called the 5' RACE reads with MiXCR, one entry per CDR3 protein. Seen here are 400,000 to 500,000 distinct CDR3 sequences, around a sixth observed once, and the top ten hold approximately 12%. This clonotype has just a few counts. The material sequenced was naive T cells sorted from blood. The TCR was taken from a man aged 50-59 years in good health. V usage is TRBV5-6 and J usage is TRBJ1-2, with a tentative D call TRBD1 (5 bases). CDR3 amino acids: CASSFRDLNYGYTF. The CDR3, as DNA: TGTGCCAGCAGCTTTCGGGACCTGAACTATGGCTACACCTTC.